This TCR beta chain was sequenced in a study of identical twins (dated by TCRdb to 2015 to 2016). At the level of the whole study: TCR alpha and beta repertoires from monozygotic twins, unrelated adults of various ages and cord blood were deep-sequenced to test whether fetal clonotypes persist. Replicate twin experiments were performed at different times using different library preparation protocols to rule out contamination. Overall results and qualifications from the work: Out-of-frame TCR alpha sequences shared between twins showed an excess of low generation-probability sequences compared with coincidental sharing between unrelated individuals. In monozygotic twins, out-of-frame TCR alpha sharing was systematically underestimated by recombination models, although the models agreed with sharing between unrelated individuals. A weaker excess of twin sharing was found in beta out-of-frame sequences because the signal-to-noise ratio was lowered by fewer shared sequences. Abundant cord blood beta clonotypes carried fewer insertions; young adult naive repertoires showed a weaker similar trend, while memory repertoires showed none. Invariant T cells such as MAIT and iNKT could partly confound zero-insertion analyses, though diverse VJ usage argued against this for most clonotypes. Because the same donors could not be followed over many years, conclusions were based on cross-sectional statistical analysis.

Receptor amplification or capture employed 5' RACE. Sequencing relied on an Illumina HiSeq 2000. Template switching introduced a universal primer binding site; the final cDNA contained a unique molecular identifier, enabling accurate counting of TCR cDNA molecules. Specific primers in the conserved constant-segment region were used to synthesize first-strand cDNA for TCR alpha and beta chains. To control for contamination, every cDNA library carried two barcodes: a SMART-Mk sample barcode plus Illumina barcodes. Two successive PCR steps introduced TruSeq adapter sequences along with Illumina sample barcodes. The TCR alpha and beta cDNA libraries were sequenced on the Illumina HiSeq platform using custom primers. As for the authors' bioinformatics: Raw reads were processed with MiGEC to extract unique molecular identifiers, and MiXCR was used to determine CDR3 positions. Recombination models were inferred per individual with the repgenHMM and IGoR tools using an EM algorithm. Shared clonotype analysis was performed with the tcR package in R, normalizing sharing by the product of cloneset sizes. To study raw recombination without the effects of thymic and clonal selection, out-of-frame nonproductive sequences were analyzed. TCRdb redid the processing of the public reads, applying fastp at Q25 and MiXCR, and retained in-frame beta chains. Rows merge per CDR3 protein into single entries with the most common DNA and genes. TCRdb's processing, not the study's, gives the V and J calls here. Here the sample has approximately 700,000 distinct CDR3 sequences; 18% occur a single time. The ten top clones hold approximately 14% of the sample.

Points on this clonotype: There is no known antigen for this receptor. Base qualities are not provided; no much larger clone lies one nucleotide away.

Every donor was a healthy Caucasian. Three pairs of female monozygotic twins, all aged roughly 18 to 29 years, made up the twin cohort. Peripheral blood mononuclear cells were the source from which RNA for the TCR libraries was isolated. Per the germline V gene (reference sequence), DFQATT is the CDR1 and SNEGSKA is the CDR2. Including cysteine and phenylalanine, the CDR3 has 15 amino acids. Of the read, only the CDR3 DNA is kept; its 45 bases are in frame from base 1. Trimming leaves V shorter by 3 bases and J shorter by 3 bases, with the junction holding 5 bases beyond the gene matches. These same data were also listed under a study on T cells expressing NK-cell markers. As noted in the second study: In sorted CD3+CD56+NKG2C+, CD3+CD56+NKG2C- and CD3+CD56-NKG2C+ T-cell subsets from several donors, TCR beta-chain repertoires were profiled. Among the eight sequenced donors, only one was HCMV-seronegative, while the other seven were HCMV-seropositive. In several experiments an anti-gammadeltaTCR antibody was added to restrict sorting to alphabetaTCR-expressing T cells. In six donors, the dominant CD3+CD56+NKG2C+ clonotypes were among the top 10 CD8+ clonotypes and accounted for about 1.0-7.5% of CD8+ T cells. Those dominant clonotypes were again the most abundant among CD3+CD56-NKG2C+ cells in four donors, at roughly 28.3-65%. Whether the expanded NKG2C-expressing T cell clones were specific for HCMV antigens was left unclear. The study sequenced eight donors, all healthy volunteers chosen at random: three men and five women. To determine HCMV serostatus, a commercial ELISA kit was used to detect HCMV-specific IgG in serum. For six donors, bulk peripheral blood T-cell repertoires were additionally sequenced from unsorted PBMC. MIGEC handled demultiplexing of the reads and grouping by UMI, while MiTCR was used to assemble and quantify clonotypes. Only TCR cDNA sequences supported by at least two reads were kept to exclude erroneous sequences. Downstream repertoire analysis used the tcR package, and clonotypes were matched across fractions by CDR3 nucleotide sequence plus V segment. Antigen specificity was annotated against VDJdb with VDJmatch, allowing one amino acid substitution in CDR3.

Material: PBMCs. Rearrangement joined TRBV20-1 to TRBJ2-1; the central 10 bases match TRBD2. The receptor was isolated from a woman under 30 in good health. CDR3 reads: CSASLAGGNYNEQFF. The nucleotide sequence reads TGCAGTGCTAGTTTAGCGGGAGGAAACTACAATGAGCAGTTCTTC.